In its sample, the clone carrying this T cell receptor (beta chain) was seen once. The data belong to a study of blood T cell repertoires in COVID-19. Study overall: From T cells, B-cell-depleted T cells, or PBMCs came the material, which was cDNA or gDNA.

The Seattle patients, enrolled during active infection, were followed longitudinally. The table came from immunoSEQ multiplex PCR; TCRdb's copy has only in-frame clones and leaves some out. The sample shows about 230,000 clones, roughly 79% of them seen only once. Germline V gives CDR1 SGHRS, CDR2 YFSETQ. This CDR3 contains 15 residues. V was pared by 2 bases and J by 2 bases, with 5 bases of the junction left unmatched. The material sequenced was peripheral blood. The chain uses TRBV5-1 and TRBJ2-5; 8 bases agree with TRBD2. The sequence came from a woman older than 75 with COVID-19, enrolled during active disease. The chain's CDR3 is CASSFERGRQETQYF. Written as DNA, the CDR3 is TGCGCCAGCAGCTTCGAGCGGGGGAGGCAAGAGACCCAGTACTTC. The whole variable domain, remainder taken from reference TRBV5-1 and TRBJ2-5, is KAGVTQTPRYLIKTRGQQVTLSCSPISGHRSVSWYQQTPGQGLQFLFEYFSETQRNKGNFPGRFSGRQFSNSRSEMNVSTLELGDSALYLCASSFERGRQETQYFGPGTRLLVL.